A selection of T cell receptor beta chains follows, all from one sample in a study of blood T cells in healthy people across ages. Via MiXCR, TCRdb re-called the 5' RACE reads, giving one row per CDR3 protein. The repertoire consists of fewer than 700,000 distinct CDR3 sequences, with about 45% occurring once and the leading ten covering under 30%. Specimen: blood. Receptor source: an elderly man in good health. Both conserved end residues are part of each CDR3.

j_call,v_call,cdr3_aa
TRBJ2-1,TRBV6-2/TRBV6-3,CASSYSVSGTIPEQFF
TRBJ2-3,TRBV4-3,CASSQDGGSSAWTDTQYF
TRBJ2-3,TRBV6-6,CASSPTGVVRTDTQYF
TRBJ2-3,TRBV15,CATSSSLRSELQYF
-,TRBV9,CASSVDGSGVYEQYF
TRBJ2-1,TRBV4-3,CASSLGEGDEQFF
TRBJ2-7,TRBV6-5,CASTAGTSYEQYF
TRBJ1-1,TRBV7-2,CASNLVGVNTEAFF
TRBJ2-1,TRBV24-1,CATSDLMIPPIISEQFF
TRBJ2-2,TRBV7-2,CASSLDRASGELFF
TRBJ2-1,TRBV9,CASSVEGVPTDYNEQFF
TRBJ2-2,TRBV3-1,CASSQGGHYTGELFF
TRBJ1-2,TRBV7-2,CASSSGQGASGYTF